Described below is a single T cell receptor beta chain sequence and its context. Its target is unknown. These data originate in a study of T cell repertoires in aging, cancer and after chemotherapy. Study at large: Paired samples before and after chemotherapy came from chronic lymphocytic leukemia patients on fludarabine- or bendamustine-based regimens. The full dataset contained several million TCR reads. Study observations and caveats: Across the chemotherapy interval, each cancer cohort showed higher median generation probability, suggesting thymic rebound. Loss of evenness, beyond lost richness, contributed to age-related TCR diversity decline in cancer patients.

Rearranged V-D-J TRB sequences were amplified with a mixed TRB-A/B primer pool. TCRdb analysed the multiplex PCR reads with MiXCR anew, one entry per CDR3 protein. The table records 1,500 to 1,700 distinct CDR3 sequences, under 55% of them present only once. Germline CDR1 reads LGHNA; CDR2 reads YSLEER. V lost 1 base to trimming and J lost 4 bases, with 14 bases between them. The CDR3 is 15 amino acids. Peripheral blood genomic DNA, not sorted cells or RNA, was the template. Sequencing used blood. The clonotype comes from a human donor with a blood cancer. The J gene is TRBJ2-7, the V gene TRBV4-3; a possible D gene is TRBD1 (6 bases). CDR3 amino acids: CASSQGYGQGYEQYF. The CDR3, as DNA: TGCGCCAGCAGCCAAGGTTATGGGCAGGGGTACGAGCAGTACTTC.